One sample yielded the 17 T cell receptor beta chains listed below, sequenced in a study of beta chain features in type 1 diabetes (dated by TCRdb to the late 2010s). To prepare the library, the immunoSEQ multiplex PCR assay was applied. The High Capacity cDNA Reverse Transcription Kit was used to reverse transcribe all of the isolated RNA, meaning that expressed TCRB transcripts were what got sequenced. The table was pulled from immuneACCESS by TCRdb, which kept in-frame rearrangements only. Such tables lose some clones; where checked, under half of the loss comes from unresolved V genes, and the rest has no known cause. This sample comprises roughly 400,000 clones, more than 12% of them detected only once. The ten largest clones represent approximately 0.02% of the sample. The specimen sequenced was naive CD4+ T cells from blood. The label giving this sample's cell subset or site can be read as: true naive CD4+ T cells. These receptors were taken from a woman aged 18-29 years in good health.

This clone was detected a few times. This chain links TRBV7-9 with TRBJ2-7, with 13 bases that match TRBD2. CDR1 is SEHNR, CDR2 FQNEAQ, per germline (reference sequence). V lost 5 bases to trimming and J lost 3 bases; unmatched junction nucleotides: 10. CDR3 length equals 17 residues. The CDR3 DNA follows: TGTGCCAGCAGCCCGGGACTAGCGGGACCCGGGTTCTACGAGCAGTACTTC. Protein: CASSPGLAGPGFYEQYF.

The gene calls are TRBV4-3 and TRBJ2-7, with 10 nucleotides matching TRBD1. The junction had 6 bases not matched to a gene; V was cut back by 4 bases and J by 3 bases. CDR1 and CDR2 (germline): LGHNA, YSLEER. This CDR3 has 15 amino acids. CDR3 nucleotides: TGCGCCAGCAGCCGCCTCGGGACAGGGGACTACGAGCAGTACTTC. Protein sequence: CASSRLGTGDYEQYF.

The V call is TRBV7-9, the J call TRBJ1-2; maybe TRBD1 (6 bases). Trimming cost V 5 bases and J 3 bases, with 16 bases left between them. The CDR3 is made up of 15 amino acids. CDR1 is SEHNR, CDR2 FQNEAQ, per germline (reference sequence). The CDR3 region has the DNA TGTGCCAGCAGCCCCACTATGGGGGCACACTATGGCTACACCTTC. As protein: CASSPTMGAHYGYTF.

The CDR3 DNA is TGTGCCAGCAGTTGGACTACAACTAATGAAAAACTGTTTTTT. Residues: CASSWTTTNEKLFF. The gene calls are TRBV5-4 and TRBJ1-4; D uncertain. The germline CDR1 and CDR2 sequences are SGHNT and YYREEE (reference sequence). The CDR3 loop spans 14 amino acids. The V end was cut by 5 bases, the J end by 0 bases, with 8 bases between.

This clone was counted a few times. V usage is TRBV5-5 and J usage is TRBJ2-5, with D unclear. The CDR3 is made up of 14 amino acids. The ends were cut back, 6 bases at V and 4 bases at J, with 16 bases in the middle. Germline V gene data show CDR1 as SGHKS and CDR2 as YYEKEE (reference sequence). The DNA for the CDR3 is TGTGCCAGCATCCCTACCTGGGCCGGAGAGACCCAGTACTTC. Amino acids: CASIPTWAGETQYF. Using reference TRBV5-5 and TRBJ2-5 for the parts outside the CDR3, the full variable domain is DAGVTQSPTHLIKTRGQQVTLRCSPISGHKSVSWYQQVLGQGPQFIFQYYEKEERGRGNFPDRFSARQFPNYSSELNVNALLLGDSALYLCASIPTWAGETQYFGPGTRLLVL.

This clone was observed a few times. J is TRBJ2-7 and V is TRBV10-3, with D unclear. This CDR3 is 12 amino acids long. V was shortened by 0 bases and J by 3 bases, with 3 bases between the two germline ends. CDR1 is ENHRY, CDR2 SYGVKD, per germline. CDR3 nucleotide sequence: TGTGCCATCAGTGAGTCCAGCTACGAGCAGTACTTC. Residues: CAISESSYEQYF.

The chain couples TRBV18 to TRBJ2-4; D may be TRBD2 (6 bases). Germline V gene lookup returns CDR1 KGHSH and CDR2 LQKENI. V was cut by 5 bases and J by 5 bases, with 10 bases left in between. The CDR3 length is 13 residues. CDR3 in amino acids: CASSGLAENIQYF. CDR3 DNA sequence: TGTGCCAGCTCAGGGTTAGCGGAAAACATTCAGTACTTC.

This clone has a handful of counts. The V and J genes are TRBV7-9 and TRBJ2-1; TRBD2 matches at 9 bases. The J segment lost 8 bases and the V segment lost 1 base, leaving 15 bases of the junction unmatched. CDR3 length: 18 residues. From germline, CDR1 is SEHNR and CDR2 FQNEAQ (reference sequence). The CDR3 DNA reads as TGTGCCAGCAGCTTAGTCGACCTACGCGGGAGGGGGTATCATGAGCAGTTCTTC. Translated, it gives CASSLVDLRGRGYHEQFF.

The chain couples TRBV15 to TRBJ1-5; D remains unclear. The CDR3 is 15 residues long. V was shortened by 1 base and J by 0 bases, with 7 bases between the two germline ends. Germline V gives CDR1 LNHNV, CDR2 YYDKDF (reference sequence). The CDR3 nucleotides are TGTGCCACCAGCAGAGTTGAACTTAGCAATCAGCCCCAGCATTTT. Translation gives CATSRVELSNQPQHF.

Only a few counts were recorded for this clone. J is TRBJ2-3 and V is TRBV7-3, with 9 bases lining up with TRBD2. After removal of 5 bases from V and 1 base from J, the junction contained 4 bases not matched to a gene. The CDR3 consists of 15 residues. Germline loops: CDR1 SGHTA, CDR2 FQGTGA. DNA for the CDR3: TGTGCCAGCAGCCTCCGGACTAGCGGCACAGATACGCAGTATTTT. This gives the protein CASSLRTSGTDTQYF.

This clone was counted only a few times. The chain has TRBV29-1 and TRBJ2-1, with 10 bases that match TRBD2. Unmatched junction bases numbered 9, after V lost 6 bases and J lost 7 bases. Germline loops: CDR1 SQVTM, CDR2 ANQGSEA. The CDR3 covers 14 residues. The DNA of the CDR3 is TGCAGCGTAACCGGGACTAGCGTTGTTAATGAGCAGTTCTTC. Protein product: CSVTGTSVVNEQFF.

J is TRBJ2-7 and V is TRBV6-6, with TRBD1 matching over 10 bases. This CDR3 is built from 15 residues. Germline CDR1 MNHNY, CDR2 SVGAGI (reference sequence). V was pared by 5 bases and J by 6 bases, with 10 bases of the junction left unmatched. CDR3 amino acids: CASSPAGTGASEQYF. CDR3 sequence (DNA): TGTGCCAGCAGTCCCGCCGGGACAGGGGCTTCCGAGCAGTACTTC.

This clone was detected only a few times. The chain employs TRBV30 and TRBJ2-7; 10 bases map to TRBD1. Germline V gene lookup returns CDR1 GTSNPN and CDR2 SVGIG (reference sequence). The CDR3 is 13 amino acids. The V and J ends lost 3 bases and 6 bases, in that order; junction bases with no gene match: 5. CDR3 in DNA: TGTGCCTGGAGGACAGGGGGCGGTTCCGAGCAGTACTTC. Translation: CAWRTGGGSEQYF.

This clone came up once. The V call is TRBV19, the J call TRBJ2-1; the match to TRBD2 covers 10 bases. V lost 8 bases to trimming and J lost 9 bases; unmatched junction nucleotides: 10. The CDR3 totals 14 residues. Germline V lookup: CDR1 LNHDA, CDR2 SQIVND (reference sequence). CDR3 sequence: CASGMSGRASEQFF. CDR3 DNA: TGTGCCAGTGGGATGAGCGGGAGGGCCAGTGAGCAGTTCTTC.

This clone was seen a handful of times. V gene TRBV18 combines with J gene TRBJ1-5; D is ambiguous. CDR1 and CDR2 (germline): KGHSH, LQKENI. The CDR3 has 16 amino acids. V was shortened by 2 bases and J by 6 bases, with 17 bases between the two germline ends. CDR3 DNA: TGTGCCAGCTCACCAGTCGGAGCGGGAGTCGGTCAGCCCCAGCATTTT. As protein: CASSPVGAGVGQPQHF.

The chain recombines TRBV19 with TRBJ2-1, with 8 bases identical to TRBD2. The CDR3 runs to 15 residues. Losses at the gene ends were 5 bases for V and 4 bases for J; bases not matched to a gene: 7. Germline loops: CDR1 LNHDA, CDR2 SQIVND (reference sequence). The CDR3 reads CASSPLSGDYNEQFF. The CDR3 DNA reads as TGTGCCAGTAGTCCCCTTAGCGGGGATTACAATGAGCAGTTCTTC.

V gene TRBV7-9 combines with J gene TRBJ2-3, with TRBD2 as a possible D gene (6 bases). CDR1 and CDR2 (germline): SEHNR, FQNEAQ (reference sequence). V lost 1 base and J 4 bases, leaving 12 bases between the germline ends. The CDR3 spans 15 residues. The chain's CDR3 is CASSLGRGPSDTQYF. In nucleotides, the CDR3 is TGTGCCAGCAGCTTAGGGCGGGGACCTTCAGATACGCAGTATTTT.